This TCR beta chain was sequenced for a study of blood T cell repertoires in COVID-19. The CDR3 contains 13 residues. V was pared by 5 bases and J by 12 bases, with 8 bases of the junction left unmatched. Germline CDR1 is SEHNR and CDR2 is FQNEAQ (reference sequence). Only in-frame clones appear in the TCRdb table, and some are missing; sequencing was by immunoSEQ multiplex PCR. The data show about 670,000 clones, about 87% seen once. This clone has only one observation. V and J are TRBV7-9 and TRBJ2-1; the match to TRBD1 covers 9 bases. Sequenced input: peripheral blood. The clonotype originates from a woman younger than 35 with acute or convalescent COVID-19. The CDR3 coding sequence is TGTGCCAGCAGCCGGGACAGGGTTCATGGGCAGTTCTTC. Translation: CASSRDRVHGQFF.